This T cell receptor (beta chain) came from a study of cytomegalovirus exposure and HLA in healthy donors. Trimming pared 0 bases from V and 4 bases from J, leaving 9 bases between. The CDR3 length is 14 residues. The germline V gene encodes CDR1 SGHRS and CDR2 YFSETQ. The study's findings and limits: Some TCR beta chains (roughly 160 of them) were listed as cytomegalovirus-associated. TCR beta sequences reportedly predicted the HLA-A and HLA-B alleles of most subjects accurately.

In this sample, this clone turned up a few times. Its antigen is still unknown. Primers for the PCR totalled 60 Vbeta and 13 Jbeta. Repertoires were generated with immunoSEQ multiplex PCR, while TCRdb's copy carries only in-frame clones and drops some. The table lists some 110,000 clones, 60% to 80% of them singletons. The sequenced sample consisted of PBMCs. The source is a man aged 35-49 years in good health and CMV-seronegative. The genes are TRBV5-1 and TRBJ2-3; D ambiguous. The CDR3 loop is CASSLARSSDTQYF. The CDR3 bases are TGCGCCAGCAGCTTGGCTCGTAGTTCAGATACGCAGTATTTT.